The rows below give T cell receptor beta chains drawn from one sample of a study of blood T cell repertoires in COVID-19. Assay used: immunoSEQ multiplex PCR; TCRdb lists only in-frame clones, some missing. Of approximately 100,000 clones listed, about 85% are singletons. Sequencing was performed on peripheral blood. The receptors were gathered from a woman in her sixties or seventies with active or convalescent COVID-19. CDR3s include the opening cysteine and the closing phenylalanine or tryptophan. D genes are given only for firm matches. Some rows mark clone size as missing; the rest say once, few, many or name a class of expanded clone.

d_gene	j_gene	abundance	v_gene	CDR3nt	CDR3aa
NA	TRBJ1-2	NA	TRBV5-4	TGTGCCAGCAGCTTGGACAGGTCCTATGGCTACACCTTC	CASSLDRSYGYTF
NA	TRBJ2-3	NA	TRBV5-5	TGTGCCAGCAGCTTGTCTCAGGGTACAGATACGCAGTATTTT	CASSLSQGTDTQYF
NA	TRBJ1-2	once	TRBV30	TGTGCCTGGAGTGTACTTCCCAGGTCTGATGAGGGTGGCTACACCTTC	CAWSVLPRSDEGGYTF
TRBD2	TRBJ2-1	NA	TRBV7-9	TGTGCCAGCAGCTTATGGCTAGCGGGTTCCTACAATGAGCAGTTCTTC	CASSLWLAGSYNEQFF
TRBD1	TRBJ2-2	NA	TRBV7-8	TGTGCCAGCAGCCTACGACAGGGGGATTCCGGGGAGCTGTTTTTT	CASSLRQGDSGELFF
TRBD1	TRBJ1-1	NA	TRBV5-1	TGCGCCAGCAGCGCCATGCCCGGGACAGTATCCACTGAAGCTTTCTTT	CASSAMPGTVSTEAFF
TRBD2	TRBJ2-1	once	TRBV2	TGTGCCAGCAGGGAAGAGCGGGAGTCGTACAATGAGCAGTTCTTC	CASREERESYNEQFF
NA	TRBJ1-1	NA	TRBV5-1	TGCGCCAGCAGCTTTAAGGCGGAGGGCACTGAAGCTTTCTTT	CASSFKAEGTEAFF
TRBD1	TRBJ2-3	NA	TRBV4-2	TGTGCCAGCAGCCAAGACCCATTACAGGGGTATTTGACCACAGATACGCAGTATTTT	CASSQDPLQGYLTTDTQYF
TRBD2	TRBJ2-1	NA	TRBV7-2	TGTGCCAGCAGCTTAAGGTTCGGGGGCGGGGGGGCCCCCTACAATGAGCAGTTCTTC	CASSLRFGGGGAPYNEQFF
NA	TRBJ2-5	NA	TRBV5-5	TGTGCCAGCAGCTTGGGGACAGTCCCCCAAGAGACCCAGTACTTC	CASSLGTVPQETQYF
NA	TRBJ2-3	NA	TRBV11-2	TGTGCCAGCAGCTTAGTTTTAGCGGGCACAGATACGCAGTATTTT	CASSLVLAGTDTQYF
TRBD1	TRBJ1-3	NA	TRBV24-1	TGTGCCACCAGTGATTTGGACAGGGCTGGAAACACCATATATTTT	CATSDLDRAGNTIYF
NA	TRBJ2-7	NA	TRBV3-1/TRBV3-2	TGTGCCAGCAGCCCAGGGTACGCCTACGAGCAGTACTTC	CASSPGYAYEQYF
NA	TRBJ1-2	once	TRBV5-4	TGTGCCAGCAGCTTTACCAAAGCAGGTGGTGACGGCTACACCTTC	CASSFTKAGGDGYTF
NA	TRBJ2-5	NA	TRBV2	TGTGCCAGCAGCCCCCCCGGGAGAGGCACCCAGTACTTC	CASSPPGRGTQYF
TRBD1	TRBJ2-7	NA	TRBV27	TGTGCCAGCAGTCACGATTTCCCCGGGACAGGATCCTACGAGCAGTACTTC	CASSHDFPGTGSYEQYF
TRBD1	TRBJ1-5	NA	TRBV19	TGTGCCAGTAGTACCCTGGACAGGGGGCACCAGCCCCAGCATTTT	CASSTLDRGHQPQHF
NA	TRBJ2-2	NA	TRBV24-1	TGTGCCACCAGTGAACAGGATGACACCGGGGAGCTGTTTTTT	CATSEQDDTGELFF
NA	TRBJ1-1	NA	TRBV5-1	TGCGCCAGCAGCTTACAGGGAAACACTGAAGCTTTCTTT	CASSLQGNTEAFF
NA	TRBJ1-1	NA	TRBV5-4	TGTGCCAGCAGTCTCGGGGACACTGAAGCTTTCTTT	CASSLGDTEAFF
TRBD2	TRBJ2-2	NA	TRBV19	TGTGCCAGTAGTAGCGAGGGACTAGCGGGAGTTGCCACCGGGGAGCTGTTTTTT	CASSSEGLAGVATGELFF
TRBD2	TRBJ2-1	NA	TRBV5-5	TGTGCCAGCAGCTGGGGACTAGATTTATACAATGAGCAGTTCTTC	CASSWGLDLYNEQFF
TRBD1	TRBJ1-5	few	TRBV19	TGTGCCAGTAGTGCGGACAGGGACAATCAGCCCCAGCATTTT	CASSADRDNQPQHF
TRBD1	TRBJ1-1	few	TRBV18	TGTGCCAGCTCGCTCGACAGGGTGAACACTGAAGCTTTCTTT	CASSLDRVNTEAFF
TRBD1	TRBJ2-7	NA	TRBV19	TGTGCCAGTAGTATTCGGACAGGGCACTCCTACGAGCAGTACTTC	CASSIRTGHSYEQYF
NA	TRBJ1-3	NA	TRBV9	TGTGCCAGCAGCGGGGGACTGGGAGACTCTGGAAACACCATATATTTT	CASSGGLGDSGNTIYF
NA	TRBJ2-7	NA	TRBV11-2	TGTGCCAGCAGCCCCCTCTCTAGACAGGCCCGATCCTACGAGCAGTACTTC	CASSPLSRQARSYEQYF
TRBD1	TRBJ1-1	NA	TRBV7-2	TGTGCCAGCAGCCCTGGACAGGGAACTTACACTGAAGCTTTCTTT	CASSPGQGTYTEAFF
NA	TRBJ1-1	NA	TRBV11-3	TGTGCCAGCAGCCTCTCCTTTGGGGCGATCACTGAAGCTTTCTTT	CASSLSFGAITEAFF
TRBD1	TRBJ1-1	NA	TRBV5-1	TGCGCCAGCAGCATCAGGACAGGGTGGGACACTGAAGCTTTCTTT	CASSIRTGWDTEAFF
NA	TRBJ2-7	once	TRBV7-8	TGTGCCAGCAGCCTCTCAGCGGAACCCTACGAGCAGTACTTC	CASSLSAEPYEQYF
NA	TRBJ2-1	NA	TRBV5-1	TGCGCCAGCAGCGACCCTAAGCCGGGAACCCACAATGAGCAGTTCTTC	CASSDPKPGTHNEQFF
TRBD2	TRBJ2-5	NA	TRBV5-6	TGTGCCAGCAGCTTGGTGGCGGGGGGGCGAGAGACCCAGTACTTC	CASSLVAGGRETQYF
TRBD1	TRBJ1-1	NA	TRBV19	TGTGCCAGTACCGACAGGGTTGGCACTGAAGCTTTCTTT	CASTDRVGTEAFF
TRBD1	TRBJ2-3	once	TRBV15	TGTGCCACCAGCCGAGGACAGGGCGCAGATACGCAGTATTTT	CATSRGQGADTQYF
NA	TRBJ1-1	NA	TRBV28	TGTGCCAGCAGGGATACAGTGAACACTGAAGCTTTCTTT	CASRDTVNTEAFF
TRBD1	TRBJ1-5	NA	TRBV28	TGTGCCAGCCAGAGAACCCCCGGGACAGGGATGAGTCAGCCCCAGCATTTT	CASQRTPGTGMSQPQHF